This T cell receptor beta chain stems from a study of blood T cell repertoires in COVID-19. This clone was found once. The table came from immunoSEQ multiplex PCR; TCRdb's copy has only in-frame clones and leaves some out. Here the sample spans roughly 200,000 clones, more than 70% being singletons. The CDR3 totals 12 residues. With V trimmed by 5 bases and J by 8 bases, 4 bases remained unmatched. Germline values: CDR1 MDHEN, CDR2 SYDVKM. Assignments of participants to cohorts depended upon their own reported clinical history. The clonotype originates from a woman younger than 45 who had recovered from COVID-19. This chain links TRBV28 with TRBJ1-2, with 8 bases identical to TRBD1. The specimen was PBMCs or T cells enriched from blood (not recorded which). The CDR3 sequence is CASSNRQGGYTF. CDR3 nucleotide sequence: TGTGCCAGCAGTAACCGACAGGGGGGCTACACCTTC.